This TCR beta chain was sequenced during a study of response to subunit inactivated influenza vaccine. Study-wide findings and caveats: Few additional T cells are recruited per seasonal influenza vaccination, authors suggested.

This CDR3 region has 14 residues. Trimming pared 0 bases from V and 4 bases from J, leaving 10 bases between. CDR1 and CDR2 (germline): SGHTA, FQGNSA. About this clonotype: The antigen is unknown.

In TCRdb, the RT-PCR reads were re-called with MiXCR into one record per CDR3 protein. The table lists over 750,000 distinct CDR3 sequences, 21% of them singletons, with roughly 10% in the top ten. The chain links TRBV7-2 to TRBJ2-7; D is uncertain. The source is a man aged 50 to 60 who received an inactivated influenza vaccine. Specimen: PBMCs from blood, collected more than 4 days after vaccination. CDR3 amino acids: CASSLASSTYEQYF. CDR3 in DNA: TGTGCCAGCAGCTTAGCGAGCTCGACTTACGAGCAGTACTTC.